One sample yielded the 5 T cell receptor beta chains listed below, sequenced in a study of T cell responses to AZD1222 COVID-19 vaccine. Profiled with immunoSEQ multiplex PCR; TCRdb holds only in-frame clones, not every one. This sample carries roughly 170,000 clones, under 95% of them seen once, and the ten largest clones take under 2%. This specimen consisted of peripheral blood, obtained 28 days after the second AZD1222 dose. These receptors were obtained from an adult who received the AZD1222 COVID-19 vaccine.

J is TRBJ2-7 and V is TRBV5-1, with 7 bases identical to TRBD1. Per germline, CDR1 SGHRS and CDR2 YFSETQ. V lost 6 bases to trimming and J lost 1 base; unmatched junction nucleotides: 4. This CDR3 spans 13 amino acids. The CDR3 DNA reads as TGCGCCAGCACCAGGGGGTCTTCCTACGAGCAGTACTTC. Translated, it gives CASTRGSSYEQYF.

The rearrangement joins TRBV7-8 to TRBJ1-2; D possibly corresponds to TRBD1 (5 bases). Germline CDR1 SGHVS, CDR2 FQNEAQ. The CDR3 spans 12 residues. Trimming removed 5 bases at V and 4 bases at J, with 8 bases between. CDR3 bases: TGTGCCAGCAGCCTGGGGCGCTATGGCTACACCTTC. Its translation is CASSLGRYGYTF.

The gene calls are TRBV9 and TRBJ1-1, with unresolved D. V lost 0 bases and J 0 bases, leaving 9 bases between the germline ends. CDR1 and CDR2 (germline): SGDLS, YYNGEE. This CDR3 is built from 15 residues. CDR3 nucleotides: TGTGCCAGCAGCGTAGCCCCAGGCATGAACACTGAAGCTTTCTTT. It codes for CASSVAPGMNTEAFF.

As DNA, the CDR3 is TGTGCCAGAAGCTTCAGGTTCAGATCCTCCTTGGTCGCTTTCTTT. This codes for CARSFRFRSSLVAFF. The chain couples TRBV5-3 to TRBJ1-1, with D uncertain. TRBV5-3 is marked as an open reading frame, function uncertain. The V gene lost 2 bases and the J gene lost 11 bases, with 22 bases spanning the gap. The CDR3 sequence is 15 residues long.

The V and J genes are TRBV5-6 and TRBJ2-1, with TRBD2 matching 13 bases. This CDR3 comprises 17 residues. V dropped 0 bases and J dropped 7; count of bases not matched to a gene: 7. CDR1 SGHDT and CDR2 YYEEEE come from the germline V gene. CDR3 region: CASSLGLAGGVANEQFF. The CDR3 coding sequence is TGTGCCAGCAGCTTGGGACTAGCGGGGGGAGTTGCGAATGAGCAGTTCTTC.